This T cell receptor (beta chain) emerged from a study of T cells after yellow fever vaccination. Study-wide points: One caveat is that FACS-sorted repertoires could contain abundant clonotypes contaminating from the bulk population. Some clonotypes, a small share, were shared between CD4 and CD8 compartments.

V lost 0 bases to trimming and J lost 0 bases; unmatched junction nucleotides: 9. Looked up from germline, CDR1 is LGHNA and CDR2 is YNFKEQ. This CDR3 is built from 19 residues. This clonotype was detected ten times or more. Its target is not known. MiXCR was run by TCRdb on the 5' RACE reads, yielding one entry per CDR3 protein. The sample lists roughly 340,000 distinct CDR3 sequences; about 4% were seen once. Sequencing used PBMCs, obtained 5 days after the yellow fever booster vaccination. The TCR originated in a man between 18 and 29 years old who received the YFV17D yellow fever vaccine. The V gene is TRBV4-2, the J gene TRBJ2-3, with 10 nucleotides matching TRBD2. Here the CDR3 reads CASSQDYDSGGLSTDTQYF. The CDR3 coding sequence is TGTGCCAGCAGCCAAGATTATGATAGCGGGGGGCTGAGCACAGATACGCAGTATTTT.